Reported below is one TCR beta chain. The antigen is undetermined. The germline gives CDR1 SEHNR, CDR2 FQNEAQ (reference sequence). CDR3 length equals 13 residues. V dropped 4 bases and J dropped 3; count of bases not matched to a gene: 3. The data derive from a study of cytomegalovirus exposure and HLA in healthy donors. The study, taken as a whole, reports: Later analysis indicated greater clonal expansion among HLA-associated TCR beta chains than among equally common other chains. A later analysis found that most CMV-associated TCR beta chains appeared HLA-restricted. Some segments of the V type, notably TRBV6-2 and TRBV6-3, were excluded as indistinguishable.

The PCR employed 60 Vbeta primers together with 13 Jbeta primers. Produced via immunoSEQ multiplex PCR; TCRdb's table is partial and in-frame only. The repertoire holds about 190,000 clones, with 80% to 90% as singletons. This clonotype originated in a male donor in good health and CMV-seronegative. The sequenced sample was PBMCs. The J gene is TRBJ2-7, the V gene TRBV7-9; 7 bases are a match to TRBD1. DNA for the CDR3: TGTGCCAGCAGCTCGACAGGGTTCTACGAGCAGTACTTC. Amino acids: CASSSTGFYEQYF.